This T cell receptor beta chain was profiled in a study of T cell repertoires in ileal Crohn's disease. The CDR3 is 15 amino acids. Per the germline V gene, CDR1 is SGDLS and CDR2 is YYNGEE. V lost 0 bases, J lost 4 bases, and 0 bases stayed unmatched. Time point meaning: neoterminal ileum biopsy at postoperative endoscopy, about 6 months after surgery. Approximately 510 nanograms of biopsy DNA per sample underwent TCRB immunosequencing. The table came from immunoSEQ multiplex PCR; TCRdb's copy has only in-frame clones and leaves some out. The repertoire holds about 12,000 clones, around 80% seen once, with 17% in the top ten.

This chain uses TRBV9 with TRBJ2-3, with TRBD2 matching 12 bases. The sequenced sample was ileal tissue. This clonotype was obtained from an adult with Crohn's disease. The CDR3 DNA reads TGTGCCAGCAGCGTAGCTAGCGGGAGGGCAGATACGCAGTATTTT. Translated, it gives CASSVASGRADTQYF.